This T cell receptor beta chain originates from a study of radiation and T cells in renal cell carcinoma. The protocol was immunoSEQ multiplex PCR, while the TCRdb copy is restricted to in-frame clones and leaves out a portion. The table lists about 7,900 clones, about 65% of them singletons, with around two fifths in the top ten. This CDR3 has 17 residues. Treatment given: treatment-naive control, cytoreductive nephrectomy. The chain couples TRBV1 to TRBJ1-1; no DNA check was done on the table's D call, TRBD1. TRBV1 represents a pseudogene. The sequence derives from a woman aged 65 to 85 with renal cell carcinoma. The starting material was tumor tissue, obtained from a patient whose treatment was nephrectomy without radiotherapy. The CDR3 DNA reads TGCACCAGCAGCCAGAGGGACCTACAGGGACCGAACACTGAAGCTTTCTTT. This codes for CTSSQRDLQGPNTEAFF.